What follows are 28 T cell receptor beta chains derived from one specimen sequenced in a study of blood T cell repertoires in COVID-19. Sequencing was performed with immunoSEQ multiplex PCR; in TCRdb, only in-frame clones are kept and a portion is missing. Of 60,000 to 90,000 clones listed, about 88% were seen once; the top ten hold roughly 9.8%. Sample: peripheral blood. These receptors were collected from a man aged 60-69 years with COVID-19, enrolled during active disease.

This chain joins TRBV11-2 and TRBJ2-7; maybe TRBD2 (6 bases). The germline gives CDR1 SGHAT, CDR2 FQNNGV. This CDR3 has 14 amino acids. Trimming took off 5 bases at V and 4 bases at J, with 15 bases between the two ends. The CDR3 reads CASSLAAGRYEQYF. The CDR3 coding sequence is TGTGCCAGCAGCCTGGCGGCAGGGAGGTACGAGCAGTACTTC.

The rearrangement joins TRBV27 to TRBJ1-6, with D possibly TRBD1 on 5 matching bases. Germline CDR1 is MNHEY and CDR2 is SMNVEV (reference sequence). CDR3 size: 14 residues. The V gene lost 4 bases and the J gene lost 9 bases, with 13 bases spanning the gap. CDR3 loop: CASSSVLGGSPLHF. DNA for the CDR3: TGTGCCAGCAGTTCGGTGTTGGGGGGTTCACCCCTCCACTTT.

CDR3 nucleotides: TGTGCCAGCAGCCCCCCCGGGGTCGAGGAAAAACTGTTTTTT. Its translation: CASSPPGVEEKLFF. This chain joins TRBV28 and TRBJ1-4; no clear D gene. V shed 6 bases and J shed 8 bases, with 16 bases lying between them. The CDR3 is made up of 14 amino acids. Germline CDR1 is MDHEN and CDR2 is SYDVKM.

The gene calls are TRBV6-6 and TRBJ1-3; D is perhaps TRBD1 (6 bases). The germline V gene encodes CDR1 MNHNY and CDR2 SVGAGI (reference sequence). With 6 bases removed from V and 8 bases from J, the gap between germline ends came to 20 bases. CDR3 size: 15 residues. DNA of the CDR3: TGTGCCAGCAGGGAACAGGGACGCCCCGTCGACACCATATATTTT. Amino acids: CASREQGRPVDTIYF.

The chain employs TRBV19 and TRBJ2-1, with 7 nucleotides matching TRBD1. From germline, CDR1 is LNHDA and CDR2 SQIVND (reference sequence). The CDR3 spans 13 residues. With 6 bases clipped from V and 6 bases from J, the junction kept 5 bases outside the gene matches. The DNA of the CDR3 is TGTGCCAGTAGCCCGGGACAGAGCAATGAGCAGTTCTTC. Protein product: CASSPGQSNEQFF.

The chain links TRBV7-2 to TRBJ1-5; D possibly corresponds to TRBD1 (5 bases). Germline CDR1 is SGHTA and CDR2 is FQGNSA. The CDR3 has 15 amino acids. The V gene lost 0 bases and the J gene lost 6 bases, with 12 bases spanning the gap. CDR3: CASSLAFDRTQPQHF. DNA for the CDR3: TGTGCCAGCAGCTTAGCGTTCGACAGAACTCAGCCCCAGCATTTT.

The genes are TRBV6-2 or TRBV6-3 and TRBJ2-5, with TRBD2 matching 10 bases. The J segment lost 1 base and the V segment lost 0 bases, leaving 5 bases of the junction unmatched. Germline V gives CDR1 MNHEY, CDR2 SVGEGT. The CDR3 sequence is 17 residues long. Here the CDR3 reads CASSYSRLAGAQETQYF. The CDR3 nucleotides are TGTGCCAGCAGTTACTCGAGGCTAGCGGGGGCCCAAGAGACCCAGTACTTC.

V is TRBV6-5 and J is TRBJ2-7; 8 nucleotides line up with TRBD2. The length of the CDR3 is 13 residues. V dropped 8 bases and J dropped 3; count of bases not matched to a gene: 6. Germline CDR1 and CDR2: MNHEY and SVGAGI. The CDR3 here is CASYTSGLYEQYF. CDR3 DNA sequence: TGTGCCAGCTATACTAGCGGCCTCTACGAGCAGTACTTC.

V and J are TRBV15 and TRBJ1-2; a possible D gene is TRBD1 (5 bases). Trimming pared 5 bases from V and 13 bases from J, leaving 20 bases between. In germline, CDR1 is LNHNV, CDR2 YYDKDF (reference sequence). This CDR3 is 13 amino acids long. In nucleotides, the CDR3 is TGTGCCACCAGCCTCCCCCGGACACCCAGTTCCACCTTC. Protein sequence: CATSLPRTPSSTF.

This chain links TRBV12-1 with TRBJ1-2; TRBD1, the table's D call, lacks a check against the DNA. TRBV12-1 is given as a pseudogene. The CDR3 consists of 14 residues. The CDR3 region is CASSGTGANYGYTF. The CDR3 bases are TGTGCCAGCAGCGGGACAGGGGCTAACTATGGCTACACCTTC.

This chain connects TRBV2 to TRBJ2-7, with 8 bases that match TRBD2. This CDR3 spans 15 amino acids. J was trimmed by 2 bases and V by 7 bases; bases with no gene match: 10. Germline V lookup: CDR1 SNHLY, CDR2 FYNNEI. The CDR3 sequence is CASTREGVPTYEQYF. In nucleotides, the CDR3 is TGTGCCAGCACCCGGGAGGGGGTACCAACCTACGAGCAGTACTTC.

The CDR3 DNA reads TGTGCCAGCAGCAAAGTTGGAGGAAATCAGCCCCAGCATTTT. Translating gives CASSKVGGNQPQHF. This sequence joins TRBV21-1 and TRBJ1-5. TRBV21-1 is designated a pseudogene. This CDR3 is built from 14 residues.

The J gene is TRBJ1-6, the V gene TRBV5-1, with 7 bases that match TRBD1. Germline trimming cut 4 bases from V and 7 bases from J; bases unmatched to any gene: 5. The CDR3 consists of 14 residues. Germline CDR1 and CDR2: SGHRS and YFSETQ. The CDR3 region is CASSRGQENSPLHF. The DNA of the CDR3 is TGCGCCAGCAGCCGTGGACAGGAAAATTCACCCCTCCACTTT.

The CDR3 DNA reads as TGTGCCAGCAGCCAAGTAAACAGGAAAAACTATGGCTACACCTTC. Amino acids: CASSQVNRKNYGYTF. V and J are TRBV3-1 (or the pseudogene TRBV3-2) and TRBJ1-2; weak D call: TRBD1 (5 bases). In germline, CDR1 is LGHDT, CDR2 YNNKEL (reference sequence). This CDR3 comprises 15 residues. V was pared by 1 base and J by 2 bases, with 11 bases between.

This clone has only a few counts. The chain uses TRBV2 and TRBJ1-5; 9 bases map to TRBD1. The V and J ends lost 7 bases and 7 bases, in that order; junction bases with no gene match: 11. The CDR3 is 15 amino acids. CDR1 SNHLY and CDR2 FYNNEI come from the germline V gene. The CDR3 region is CASTERTGERQPQHF. The CDR3 nucleotides read TGTGCCAGCACCGAGAGGACAGGGGAGCGACAGCCCCAGCATTTT.

The chain carries TRBV5-1 and TRBJ2-5; D may be TRBD1 (5 bases). This CDR3 contains 14 residues. CDR1 and CDR2 from the germline V gene are SGHRS and YFSETQ. Trimming left V 4 bases short and J 0 bases short, with 10 bases between. CDR3 region: CASSGQGNQETQYF. The CDR3 bases are TGCGCCAGCAGCGGGCAGGGAAACCAAGAGACCCAGTACTTC.

The chain has TRBV28 and TRBJ2-3, with 7 positions matching TRBD2. CDR1 and CDR2 from the germline V gene are MDHEN and SYDVKM. Losses at the gene ends were 0 bases for V and 3 bases for J; bases not matched to a gene: 6. This CDR3 contains 16 residues. The CDR3 reads CASSLWEGGDTDTQYF. The CDR3 bases are TGTGCCAGCAGTTTATGGGAGGGAGGGGATACAGATACGCAGTATTTT.

The genes are TRBV12-3 or TRBV12-4 and TRBJ2-6; D uncertain. Deletions cut 1 base from V and 11 bases from J, with 6 bases between. The CDR3 consists of 12 residues. For the CDR3, the DNA is TGTGCCAGCAGTTTAGACGGAGACGTCCTGACTTTC. It yields the protein CASSLDGDVLTF.

This sequence joins TRBV6-1 and TRBJ2-7; 8 nucleotides match TRBD2. The V and J ends lost 2 bases and 3 bases, in that order; junction bases with no gene match: 15. The V gene's germline CDR1 is MNHNS and CDR2 SASEGT. This CDR3 contains 18 residues. As DNA, the CDR3 is TGTGCCAGCAGTGAATACGACGGACCGGGACTAGATTTCTACGAGCAGTACTTC. Residues: CASSEYDGPGLDFYEQYF.

V and J are TRBV24-1 and TRBJ2-1, with 8 positions matching TRBD1. The CDR3 covers 14 residues. CDR1 KGHDR and CDR2 SFDVKD come from the germline V gene. The ends lost 6 bases at V and 9 bases at J; junction bases unmatched: 9. The CDR3 DNA follows: TGTGCCACCAGTTCAGGGGGCAGGCATAGTGAGCAGTTCTTC. It translates to CATSSGGRHSEQFF.

V usage is TRBV30 and J usage is TRBJ2-3, with D maybe TRBD1 (5 bases). Trimming pared 4 bases from V and 3 bases from J, leaving 8 bases between. The CDR3 is 12 residues long. Germline V gives CDR1 GTSNPN, CDR2 SVGIG (reference sequence). The CDR3 reads CAWNPGTDTQYF. CDR3 coding DNA: TGTGCCTGGAATCCAGGGACAGATACGCAGTATTTT. Full variable domain (rest looked up from reference TRBV30 and TRBJ2-3): SQTIHQWPATLVQPVGSPLSLECTVEGTSNPNLYWYRQAAGRGLQLLFYSVGIGQISSEVPQNLSASRPQDRQFILSSKKLLLSDSGFYLCAWNPGTDTQYFGPGTRLTVL.

The gene calls are TRBV3-1 (or the pseudogene TRBV3-2) and TRBJ1-6; D is possibly TRBD1 (6 bases). Germline CDR1 and CDR2: LGHDT and YNNKEL (reference sequence). Trimming stripped 4 bases from V and 8 bases from J, with 15 bases between. This CDR3 has 15 amino acids. CDR3 bases: TGTGCCAGCAGCCTGGGGGCGGCCTTTGATTCACCCCTCCACTTT. Protein sequence: CASSLGAAFDSPLHF.

The CDR3 protein is CASSSRTGGINQPQHF. The CDR3 nucleotides are TGTGCCAGCAGTTCCCGGACAGGGGGCATCAATCAGCCCCAGCATTTT. The rearrangement joins TRBV6-5 to TRBJ1-5, with 11 bases aligning to TRBD1. The germline CDR1 and CDR2 sequences are MNHEY and SVGAGI. This CDR3 region has 16 residues. Trimming cost V 4 bases and J 3 bases; bases outside gene matches: 5.

V is TRBV15 and J is TRBJ1-2, with 8 bases lining up with TRBD1. J lost 4 bases, V lost 1 base, and 2 bases had no gene match. The CDR3 is 14 residues long. Per germline, CDR1 LNHNV and CDR2 YYDKDF (reference sequence). Here the CDR3 DNA reads TGTGCCACCAGCAGAGGGGACAGGTCCTATGGCTACACCTTC. Protein: CATSRGDRSYGYTF. The full variable domain, with the rest looked up from reference TRBV15 and TRBJ1-2, is DAMVIQNPRYQVTQFGKPVTLSCSQTLNHNVMYWYQQKSSQAPKLLFHYYDKDFNNEADTPDNFQSRRPNTSFCFLDIRSPGLGDTAMYLCATSRGDRSYGYTFGSGTRLTVV.

The chain uses TRBV6-5 and TRBJ2-5, with 9 bases fitting TRBD1. The CDR3 sequence is 16 residues long. V was clipped by 4 bases and J by 4 bases; unmatched bases: 10. CDR1 is MNHEY, CDR2 SVGAGI, per germline. DNA of the CDR3: TGTGCCAGCAGTTTCTTAAAACAGGGGGCGGCAGAGACCCAGTACTTC. It is translated as CASSFLKQGAAETQYF.

This rearrangement joins TRBV19 to TRBJ2-1; 7 nucleotides line up with TRBD2. Germline assignment: CDR1 LNHDA and CDR2 SQIVND (reference sequence). The junction had 7 bases not matched to a gene; V was cut back by 4 bases and J by 4 bases. This CDR3 contains 15 residues. The CDR3 is CASSNGGSTYNEQFF. The DNA for the CDR3 is TGTGCCAGTAGTAACGGCGGGAGTACATACAATGAGCAGTTCTTC.

The chain links TRBV5-1 to TRBJ1-5; possibly TRBD1 for D (5 bases). The CDR3 consists of 15 residues. V shed 4 bases and J shed 3 bases, with 14 bases lying between them. Germline values: CDR1 SGHRS, CDR2 YFSETQ. CDR3 DNA sequence: TGCGCCAGCAGCCCGGACGGGGGGAACAATCAGCCCCAGCATTTT. It codes for CASSPDGGNNQPQHF. Looking up the rest from reference TRBV5-1 and TRBJ1-5 gives the full variable domain: KAGVTQTPRYLIKTRGQQVTLSCSPISGHRSVSWYQQTPGQGLQFLFEYFSETQRNKGNFPGRFSGRQFSNSRSEMNVSTLELGDSALYLCASSPDGGNNQPQHFGDGTRLSIL.

The chain links TRBV18 to TRBJ2-7; no definite D call. Trimming cost V 2 bases and J 0 bases, with 5 bases left between them. The germline V gene encodes CDR1 KGHSH and CDR2 LQKENI. This CDR3 is 13 amino acids long. This CDR3 reads CASSPTNSYEQYF. The CDR3 DNA reads TGTGCCAGCTCACCAACAAACTCCTACGAGCAGTACTTC.